These T cell receptor beta chains were read from a single sample in a study of identifying expanded T cells in peripheral blood. Clones were sequenced by immunoSEQ multiplex PCR, and TCRdb holds only the in-frame ones, with some missing. The sample has roughly 130,000 clones; approximately 86% are singletons. Sequences were obtained from blood. The receptors were sampled from a person aged 18 to 75 in good health. Each CDR3 is given with its conserved first and last residue. A D gene is named only where the DNA matches it firmly. Where a row states a size, it is once, few, many or the class of an expanded clone; other rows omit it.

d_call: TRBD2
v_call: TRBV29-1
j_call: TRBJ2-7
clone_size: NA
cdr3_aa: CSVPGLAGNEQYF
cdr3_nt: TGCAGCGTCCCGGGACTAGCCGGCAACGAGCAGTACTTC

d_call: TRBD1
v_call: TRBV30
j_call: TRBJ1-5
clone_size: NA
cdr3_aa: CAWAGQTVNQPQHF
cdr3_nt: TGTGCCTGGGCGGGACAGACAGTCAATCAGCCCCAGCATTTT

d_call: NA
v_call: TRBV4-2
j_call: TRBJ1-2
clone_size: NA
cdr3_aa: CASSQDFKVVYGYTF
cdr3_nt: TGTGCCAGCAGCCAAGATTTCAAGGTCGTCTATGGCTACACCTTC

d_call: NA
v_call: TRBV30
j_call: TRBJ2-7
clone_size: once
cdr3_aa: CAWSMGLDEQYF
cdr3_nt: TGTGCCTGGAGTATGGGACTGGACGAGCAGTACTTC

d_call: TRBD2
v_call: TRBV27
j_call: TRBJ2-7
clone_size: NA
cdr3_aa: CASSFQQREGREQYF
cdr3_nt: TGTGCCAGCAGTTTTCAGCAGCGGGAGGGCCGCGAGCAGTACTTC

d_call: NA
v_call: TRBV19
j_call: TRBJ1-5
clone_size: NA
cdr3_aa: CASSIWRNEVPQHF
cdr3_nt: TGTGCCAGTAGTATTTGGAGGAATGAGGTGCCCCAGCATTTT

d_call: NA
v_call: TRBV4-1
j_call: TRBJ1-6
clone_size: few
cdr3_aa: CASSPPGLQTLHF
cdr3_nt: TGCGCCAGCAGCCCCCCTGGATTACAGACCCTCCACTTT

d_call: TRBD2
v_call: TRBV12-5
j_call: TRBJ2-3
clone_size: NA
cdr3_aa: CASGRGGYTDTQYF
cdr3_nt: TGTGCTAGTGGCCGCGGGGGGTACACAGATACGCAGTATTTT

d_call: TRBD1
v_call: TRBV5-1
j_call: TRBJ2-5
clone_size: once
cdr3_aa: CASRSYRGPWEETQYF
cdr3_nt: TGCGCCAGCAGGTCATACAGGGGCCCCTGGGAAGAGACCCAGTACTTC

d_call: NA
v_call: TRBV29-1
j_call: TRBJ2-5
clone_size: NA
cdr3_aa: CSGRNEVETQYF
cdr3_nt: TGCAGCGGACGAAACGAAGTGGAGACCCAGTACTTC

d_call: TRBD1
v_call: TRBV7-3
j_call: TRBJ2-2
clone_size: NA
cdr3_aa: CASSISGQEANTGELFF
cdr3_nt: TGTGCCAGCAGCATTTCCGGACAGGAAGCGAACACCGGGGAGCTGTTTTTT

d_call: NA
v_call: TRBV12-2
j_call: TRBJ1-5
clone_size: NA
cdr3_aa: CASLETRAGFFNRHF
cdr3_nt: TGTGCAAGTCTCGAAACTAGGGCCGGCTTCTTTAACCGGCATTTT

d_call: NA
v_call: TRBV5-6
j_call: TRBJ1-5
clone_size: NA
cdr3_aa: CASSLASGQPQHF
cdr3_nt: TGTGCCAGCAGCTTGGCCTCGGGACAGCCCCAGCATTTT

d_call: NA
v_call: TRBV19
j_call: TRBJ1-3
clone_size: NA
cdr3_aa: CASSKVRKQSGNTIYF
cdr3_nt: TGTGCCAGTAGTAAGGTCCGGAAACAGTCTGGAAACACCATATATTTT

d_call: NA
v_call: TRBV18
j_call: TRBJ1-6
clone_size: NA
cdr3_aa: CASSPRASSYNSPLHF
cdr3_nt: TGTGCCAGCTCACCAAGGGCGAGCTCCTATAATTCACCCCTCCACTTT

d_call: NA
v_call: TRBV5-8
j_call: TRBJ1-1
clone_size: NA
cdr3_aa: CASSLGQRGTEAFF
cdr3_nt: TGTGCCAGCAGTCTTGGACAGAGGGGCACTGAAGCTTTCTTT

d_call: TRBD2
v_call: TRBV2
j_call: TRBJ2-2
clone_size: once
cdr3_aa: CASSERTSGSKTGELFF
cdr3_nt: TGTGCCAGCAGTGAAAGGACTAGCGGGAGTAAGACCGGGGAGCTGTTTTTT

d_call: NA
v_call: TRBV6-5
j_call: TRBJ1-2
clone_size: NA
cdr3_aa: CASRPNGDGYTF
cdr3_nt: TGTGCCAGCAGGCCAAACGGGGATGGCTACACCTTC

d_call: NA
v_call: TRBV18
j_call: TRBJ1-1
clone_size: NA
cdr3_aa: CASSRGISNTEAFF
cdr3_nt: TGTGCCAGCTCACGTGGGATCTCGAACACTGAAGCTTTCTTT

d_call: NA
v_call: TRBV10-1
j_call: TRBJ1-6
clone_size: NA
cdr3_aa: CASNRTDYKLEHSPLHF
cdr3_nt: TGCGCCAGCAATAGGACAGACTATAAACTGGAACATTCACCCCTCCACTTT

d_call: TRBD1
v_call: TRBV5-1
j_call: TRBJ2-5
clone_size: NA
cdr3_aa: CASSSGTAEETQYF
cdr3_nt: TGCGCCAGCAGCTCCGGGACAGCGGAAGAGACCCAGTACTTC

d_call: NA
v_call: TRBV27
j_call: TRBJ2-1
clone_size: NA
cdr3_aa: CASTHMNNEQFF
cdr3_nt: TGTGCCAGCACCCATATGAACAATGAGCAGTTCTTC

d_call: NA
v_call: TRBV11-1
j_call: TRBJ1-1
clone_size: once
cdr3_aa: CASSFWETNTEAFF
cdr3_nt: TGTGCCAGCAGCTTTTGGGAAACGAACACTGAAGCTTTCTTT

d_call: NA
v_call: TRBV19
j_call: TRBJ1-5
clone_size: NA
cdr3_aa: CASIGPGAEYSNQPQHF
cdr3_nt: TGTGCCAGTATCGGCCCGGGGGCAGAATATAGCAATCAGCCCCAGCATTTT